The present T cell receptor (beta chain) was sequenced within a study of post-analysis software for immune sequencing data. Across the study: Patients with relapsing-remitting, secondary progressive and progressive-relapsing multiple sclerosis courses were all represented.

The CDR3 sequence is 14 residues long. Per the germline V gene, CDR1 is DFQATT and CDR2 is SNEGSKA (reference sequence). About this clonotype itself: Its antigen is still unknown.

Sequencing libraries made from TCR beta cDNA carried unique molecular identifiers. The yield from roughly 1 to 10 million T cells was about 500,000 cDNA molecules in total. MiXCR, run by TCRdb on the PCR reads, gives a single entry per CDR3 protein. The sample records around 770,000 distinct CDR3 sequences, 35% to 55% being singletons. Study conclusions and caveats: In patients, about 5 TRBV segments were more frequent than in controls, with TRBV5-6, TRBV5-1 and TRBV20-1 among them. Diversity measured as normalized Chao1 was significantly lower in multiple sclerosis patients than in controls. Samples from a shared batch, those prepared together, strongly co-clustered by F measure.

The sequence derives from a girl aged 10 to 17 with multiple sclerosis. This sequence joins TRBV20-1 and TRBJ2-7, with 10 bases that match TRBD2. The J call may be faulty, since TRBJ2-5 better matches the DNA end. The sequenced material came from blood. The CDR3 DNA is TGCAGTGCCCCACCTAGCGGGGGACGGGAGACCCAGTACTTC. Its translation: CSAPPSGGRETQYF.